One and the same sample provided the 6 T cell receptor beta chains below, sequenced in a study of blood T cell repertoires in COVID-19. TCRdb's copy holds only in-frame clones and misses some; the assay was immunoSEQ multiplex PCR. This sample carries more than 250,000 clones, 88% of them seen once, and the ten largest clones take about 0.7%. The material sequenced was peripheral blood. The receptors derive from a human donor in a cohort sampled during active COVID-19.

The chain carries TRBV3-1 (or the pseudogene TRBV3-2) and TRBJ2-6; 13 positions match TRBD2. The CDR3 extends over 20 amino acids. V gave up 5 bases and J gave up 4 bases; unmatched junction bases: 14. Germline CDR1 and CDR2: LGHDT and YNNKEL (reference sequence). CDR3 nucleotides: TGTGCCAGCAGCTACGGACTAGCGGGAGCGAGCGCTAAAGGGGCCAACGTCCTGACTTTC. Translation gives CASSYGLAGASAKGANVLTF.

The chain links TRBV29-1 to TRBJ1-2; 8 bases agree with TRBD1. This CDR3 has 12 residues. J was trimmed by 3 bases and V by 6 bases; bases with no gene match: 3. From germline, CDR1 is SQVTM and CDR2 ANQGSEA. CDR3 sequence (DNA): TGCAGCGTGGTGACAGGGGACTATGGCTACACCTTC. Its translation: CSVVTGDYGYTF.

The CDR3 protein is CASRGQGVQGEQFF. As DNA, the CDR3 is TGTGCCAGCAGGGGACAGGGTGTTCAGGGTGAGCAGTTCTTC. The chain has TRBV28 and TRBJ2-1, with 9 bases lining up with TRBD1. Germline V CDR1 and CDR2: MDHEN, SYDVKM. The CDR3 totals 14 residues. The V gene end was trimmed by 6 bases and the J gene end by 9 bases; junction bases not matched to a gene: 9.

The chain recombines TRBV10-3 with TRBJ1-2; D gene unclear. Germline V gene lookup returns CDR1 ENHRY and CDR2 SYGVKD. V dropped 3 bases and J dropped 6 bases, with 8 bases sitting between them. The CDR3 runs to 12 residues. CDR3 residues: CAISDRYDGYTF. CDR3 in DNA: TGTGCCATCAGTGACAGGTATGATGGCTACACCTTC.

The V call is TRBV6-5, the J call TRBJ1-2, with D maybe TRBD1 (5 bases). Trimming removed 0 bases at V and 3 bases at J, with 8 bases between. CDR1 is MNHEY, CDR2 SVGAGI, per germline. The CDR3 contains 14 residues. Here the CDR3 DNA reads TGTGCCAGCAGTTACTCACTCAGGGACTATGGCTACACCTTC. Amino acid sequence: CASSYSLRDYGYTF.

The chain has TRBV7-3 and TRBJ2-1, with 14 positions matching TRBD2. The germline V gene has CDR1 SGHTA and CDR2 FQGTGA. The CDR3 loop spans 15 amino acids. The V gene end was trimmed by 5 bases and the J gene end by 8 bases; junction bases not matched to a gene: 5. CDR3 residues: CASSHQTSGRDEQFF. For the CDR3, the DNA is TGTGCCAGCAGCCACCAGACTAGCGGGAGGGATGAGCAGTTCTTC.